Below are 9 T cell receptor beta chains sequenced from a single sample in a study of T-cell memory formation after mild COVID-19 (dated by TCRdb to the early 2020s). The library was obtained by 5' RACE. Instrument on record: Illumina NovaSeq 6000. TCRdb reanalyzed the raw reads on its own, using fastp at Q25 for trimming and MiXCR for clone calling, and kept in-frame beta chains. Rows matching on CDR3 protein sequence are summarized as one entry with the most common DNA and genes. The sample data list roughly 340,000 distinct CDR3 sequences, and 20% to 25% of these were observed just once. The biggest ten clones account for around 20% of the sample. The sequencing input was PBMCs or a T cell subset sorted from them (not recorded which). These receptors were obtained from a man aged 18-30 years who had mild COVID-19 (a few samples of this study predate the infection). The sample titles of this study are shuffled in the database, so cell type and time point are left out; the donor was told from shared clones.

This clonotype has more than one count but fewer than ten. The chain couples TRBV10-3 to TRBJ1-6; 7 nucleotides match TRBD1. The CDR3 is made up of 16 amino acids. The V and J ends lost 10 bases and 7 bases, in that order; junction bases with no gene match: 16. Germline V CDR1 and CDR2: ENHRY, SYGVKD. Written as DNA, the CDR3 is TGTGCCACCTCATCGCAATCGGGACAGCTCAATTCACCCCTCCACTTT. Protein product: CATSSQSGQLNSPLHF.

This sequence joins TRBV5-1 and TRBJ1-1; no firm D call. V lost 0 bases to trimming and J lost 1 base, with 7 bases between them. CDR3 length: 14 amino acids. Germline lookup yields CDR1 SGHRS and CDR2 YFSETQ. CDR3 protein: CASSLGLGNTEAFF. DNA for the CDR3: TGCGCCAGCAGCTTGGGACTCGGGAACACTGAAGCTTTCTTT.

The chain couples TRBV10-3 to TRBJ2-5, with a possible D match to TRBD2 (6 bases). Germline V gene data show CDR1 as ENHRY and CDR2 as SYGVKD. V was pared by 3 bases and J by 7 bases, with 18 bases between. The CDR3 has 15 residues. The CDR3, as DNA: TGTGCCATCAGTGAACCTAGCTCGCGGGGTAGGACCCAGTACTTC. Encoded protein: CAISEPSSRGRTQYF.

J is TRBJ1-2 and V is TRBV3-1; 8 bases map to TRBD1. V was pared by 4 bases and J by 8 bases, with 9 bases of the junction left unmatched. This CDR3 is built from 14 residues. Germline values: CDR1 LGHDT, CDR2 YNNKEL (reference sequence). The CDR3 region is CASSREDRDNGYTF. CDR3 in DNA: TGTGCCAGCAGCCGGGAGGACAGGGATAACGGCTACACCTTC.

J is TRBJ2-2 and V is TRBV5-1; D may be TRBD2 (5 bases). V lost 3 bases, J lost 4 bases, and 13 bases lay in between. This CDR3 comprises 15 residues. Germline CDR1 is SGHRS and CDR2 is YFSETQ. CDR3 sequence reads: CASSSSTSFTGELFF. As DNA, the CDR3 is TGCGCCAGCAGCTCCTCAACTAGTTTCACCGGGGAGCTGTTTTTT. Complete variable domain (other parts from reference TRBV5-1 and TRBJ2-2): KAGVTQTPRYLIKTRGQQVTLSCSPISGHRSVSWYQQTPGQGLQFLFEYFSETQRNKGNFPGRFSGRQFSNSRSEMNVSTLELGDSALYLCASSSSTSFTGELFFGEGSRLTVL.

This sequence joins TRBV5-6 and TRBJ1-6, with 9 bases identical to TRBD1. This CDR3 spans 17 amino acids. V lost 0 bases to trimming and J lost 7 bases; unmatched junction nucleotides: 8. Per germline, CDR1 SGHDT and CDR2 YYEEEE. CDR3 residues: CASSLATGTGRNSPLHF. In DNA form, the CDR3 reads TGTGCCAGCAGCTTGGCCACCGGGACAGGGAGGAATTCACCCCTCCACTTT. Full variable domain (outside the CDR3, taken from reference TRBV5-6 and TRBJ1-6): DAGVTQSPTHLIKTRGQQVTLRCSPKSGHDTVSWYQQALGQGPQFIFQYYEEEERQRGNFPDRFSGHQFPNYSSELNVNALLLGDSALYLCASSLATGTGRNSPLHFGNGTRLTVT.

The chain uses TRBV11-2 and TRBJ2-3, with 9 bases matching TRBD2. V lost 0 bases, J lost 5 bases, and 3 bases stayed unmatched. The CDR3 runs 15 residues. The V gene's germline CDR1 is SGHAT and CDR2 FQNNGV. CDR3 bases: TGTGCCAGCAGCTTAGAAGCGGGGGGCGGAGATACGCAGTATTTT. Its protein is CASSLEAGGGDTQYF.

The chain employs TRBV5-1 and TRBJ2-7, with no clear D. V lost 7 bases to trimming and J lost 2 bases, with 13 bases between them. This CDR3 is built from 13 residues. From germline, CDR1 is SGHRS and CDR2 YFSETQ. CDR3 sequence reads: CASSAGSPYEQYF. The CDR3 DNA follows: TGCGCCAGCTCGGCCGGGTCCCCCTACGAGCAGTACTTC.

This clonotype has a handful of counts. V usage is TRBV6-6 and J usage is TRBJ1-3; D remains ambiguous. CDR1 is MNHNY and CDR2 is SVGAGI in the germline V gene (reference sequence). There are 15 residues in the CDR3. With 4 bases removed from V and 3 bases from J, the gap between germline ends came to 13 bases. The CDR3 region is CASSFPRGGGNTIYF. The CDR3 DNA reads as TGTGCCAGCAGTTTTCCCCGGGGAGGTGGAAACACCATATATTTT.